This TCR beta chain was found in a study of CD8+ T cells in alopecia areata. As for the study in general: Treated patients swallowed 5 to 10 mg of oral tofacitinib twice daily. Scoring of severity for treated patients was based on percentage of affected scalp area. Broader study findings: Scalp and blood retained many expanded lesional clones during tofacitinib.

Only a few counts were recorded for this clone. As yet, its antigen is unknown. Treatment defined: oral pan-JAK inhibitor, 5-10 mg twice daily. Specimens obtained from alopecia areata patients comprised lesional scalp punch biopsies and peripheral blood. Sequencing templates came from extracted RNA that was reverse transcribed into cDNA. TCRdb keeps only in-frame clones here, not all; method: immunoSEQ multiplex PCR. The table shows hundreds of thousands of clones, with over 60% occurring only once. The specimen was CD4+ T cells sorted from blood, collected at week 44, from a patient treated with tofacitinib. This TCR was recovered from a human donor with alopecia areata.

CDR3 sequence: CASSSQGSTSTDTQYF. Here the CDR3 DNA reads TGCGCCAGCAGCTCCCAAGGATCGACTAGCACAGATACGCAGTATTTT. The chain links TRBV5-1 to TRBJ2-3; no definite D call. The V end was cut by 3 bases, the J end by 0 bases, with 14 bases between. There are 16 residues in the CDR3. Germline loops: CDR1 SGHRS, CDR2 YFSETQ.